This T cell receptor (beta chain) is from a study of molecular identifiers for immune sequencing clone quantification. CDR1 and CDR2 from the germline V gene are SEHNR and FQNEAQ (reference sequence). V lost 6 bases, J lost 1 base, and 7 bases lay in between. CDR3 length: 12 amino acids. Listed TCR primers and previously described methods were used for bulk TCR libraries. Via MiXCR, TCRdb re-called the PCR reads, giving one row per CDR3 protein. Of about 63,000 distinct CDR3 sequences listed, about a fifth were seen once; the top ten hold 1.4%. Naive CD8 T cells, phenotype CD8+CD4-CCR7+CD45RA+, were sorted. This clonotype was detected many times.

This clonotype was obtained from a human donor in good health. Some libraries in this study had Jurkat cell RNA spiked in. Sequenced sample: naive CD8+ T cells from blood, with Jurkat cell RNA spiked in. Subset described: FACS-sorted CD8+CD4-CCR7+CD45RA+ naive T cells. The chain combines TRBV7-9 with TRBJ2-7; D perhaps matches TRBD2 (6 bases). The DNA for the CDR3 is TGTGCCAGCAGTCGGGGGTCCTACGAGCAGTACTTC. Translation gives CASSRGSYEQYF.